This T cell receptor beta chain was recorded in a study of CD8 T cells in Susac syndrome. Study in general: The Susac syndrome patients that were sequenced included six with active disease and under 10 in remission.

cDNA came from around 0.5 to 1 ug RNA primed by random hexamers. The CDR3 of TCR beta was amplified by immunoSEQ multiplex PCR across 54 Vbeta and 13 Jbeta. From the immunoSEQ multiplex PCR reads, TCRdb called clonotypes with MiXCR, one entry per CDR3 protein. The sample includes over 150,000 distinct CDR3 sequences, 95% to 97% of them seen just once. Sequencing of TCR beta was carried out in blood CD8+ and CD4+ T cells. FACS enriched CD8+ TEMRA cells, while bulk CD8+ and CD4+ were negatively isolated. As to this clonotype: The junction shows a germline mismatch at one end, possibly a read error.

The clonotype originates from a human donor with Susac syndrome. Source material: CD4+ T cells from PBMCs.

Here the CDR3 reads CASTGDENYGYTF. The DNA of the CDR3 is TGTGCAAGCACAGGGGATGAGAACTATGGCTACACCTTC. The chain recombines TRBV7-6 with TRBJ1-2, with TRBD1 matching 7 bases. Looked up from germline, CDR1 is SGHVS and CDR2 is FNYEAQ. This CDR3 comprises 13 residues. The full variable domain, with the rest looked up from reference TRBV7-6 and TRBJ1-2, is GAGVSQSPRYKVTKRGQDVALRCDPISGHVSLYWYRQALGQGPEFLTYFNYEAQQDKSGLPNDRFSAERPEGSISTLTIQRTEQRDSAMYRCASTGDENYGYTFGSGTRLTVV.